The rows below give T cell receptor beta chains drawn from one sample of a study of cytomegalovirus exposure and HLA in healthy donors. The data were produced by immunoSEQ multiplex PCR, yet TCRdb's version contains in-frame clones alone and is incomplete. The sample yields hundreds of thousands of clones, over 75% seen once. Sequenced sample: PBMCs. The receptors stem from a girl aged 2-10 years in good health and CMV-seronegative. The CDR3 runs from the conserved cysteine through the conserved F or W. The order of the fields is J gene, V gene, clone size, D gene, CDR3 DNA, CDR3 protein. D genes are given only for firm matches. Clone size appears in some rows only: once, few, many, or a class for an expanded clone.

>TRBJ2-1|TRBV10-2|once|TRBD1
TGCGCCAGCAGTGAGTCCCGAGACAGGGTTACATACAATGAGCAGTTCTTC
CASSESRDRVTYNEQFF
>TRBJ2-1|TRBV19|NA|TRBD1
TGTGCCAGTAGTATAGAGCCGGGACAGTTTATTGGGGTCAATGAGCAGTTCTTC
CASSIEPGQFIGVNEQFF
>TRBJ2-7|TRBV5-6|NA|NA
TGTGCCAGCAGCTTGCGGCAGGGCGACGAGCAGTACTTC
CASSLRQGDEQYF
>TRBJ1-1|TRBV18|NA|NA
TGTGCCAGCTCAACAGCCTCTATGAACACTGAAGCTTTCTTT
CASSTASMNTEAFF
>TRBJ1-1|TRBV5-4|NA|TRBD1
TGTGCCAGCAGCCCCGGGACAGGGGCCAACACTGAAGCTTTCTTT
CASSPGTGANTEAFF
>TRBJ1-2|TRBV7-9|NA|NA
TGTGCCAGCAGCTTAGATAGAGGGCGGAGCTATGGCTACACCTTC
CASSLDRGRSYGYTF
>TRBJ1-1|TRBV19|few|NA
TGTGCCAGTAGTCAGGTGGGGGCAAACACTGAAGCTTTCTTT
CASSQVGANTEAFF
>TRBJ2-2|TRBV9|NA|TRBD2
TGTGCCAGCAGCGTAGGTCCCCTGAAACCGGGACTACCCACCGGGGAGCTGTTTTTT
CASSVGPLKPGLPTGELFF
>TRBJ1-2|TRBV5-6|NA|NA
TGTGCCAGCAGCTTAAACAGGGACTATGGCTACACCTTC
CASSLNRDYGYTF
>TRBJ1-4|TRBV9|NA|NA
TGTGCCAGCAGCCCAGGGGAAGGTGAAAAACTGTTTTTT
CASSPGEGEKLFF